This section outlines one T cell receptor (beta chain) sequence together with its context. Its antigen is unknown. J gave up 7 bases and V 8 bases, and 9 bases lay outside the gene matches. The CDR3 has 14 amino acids. Germline V CDR1 and CDR2: MGHDK, SYGVNS. Produced via immunoSEQ multiplex PCR; TCRdb's table is partial and in-frame only. The table lists tens of thousands of clones, 89% of them singletons. This record comes from a study of graft-versus-host responses after intestinal transplantation. This specimen was unstimulated CD8+ T cells sorted from spleen or lymph node cells, taken before intestinal transplant. This TCR came from a human donor who received an intestinal transplant. The chain carries TRBV25-1 and TRBJ1-5, with 9 bases matching TRBD1. The CDR3 nucleotides read TGTGCCAGCTTCTCACAGGGGGCTAGGCAGCCCCAGCATTTT. Amino acid sequence: CASFSQGARQPQHF.